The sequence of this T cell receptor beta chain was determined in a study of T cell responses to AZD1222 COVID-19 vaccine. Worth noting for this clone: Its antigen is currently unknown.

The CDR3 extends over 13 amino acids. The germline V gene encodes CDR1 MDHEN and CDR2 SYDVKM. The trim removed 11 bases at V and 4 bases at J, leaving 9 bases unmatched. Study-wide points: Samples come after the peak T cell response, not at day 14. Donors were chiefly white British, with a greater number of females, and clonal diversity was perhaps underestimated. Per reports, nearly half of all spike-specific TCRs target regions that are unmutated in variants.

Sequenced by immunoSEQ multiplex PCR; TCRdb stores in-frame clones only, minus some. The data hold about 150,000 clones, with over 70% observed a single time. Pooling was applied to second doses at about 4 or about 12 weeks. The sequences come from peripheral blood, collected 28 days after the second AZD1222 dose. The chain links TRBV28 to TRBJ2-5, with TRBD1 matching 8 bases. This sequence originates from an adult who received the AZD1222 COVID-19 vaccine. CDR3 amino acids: CAVNTRGPETQYF. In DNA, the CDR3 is TGTGCCGTAAATACCAGGGGGCCAGAGACCCAGTACTTC.